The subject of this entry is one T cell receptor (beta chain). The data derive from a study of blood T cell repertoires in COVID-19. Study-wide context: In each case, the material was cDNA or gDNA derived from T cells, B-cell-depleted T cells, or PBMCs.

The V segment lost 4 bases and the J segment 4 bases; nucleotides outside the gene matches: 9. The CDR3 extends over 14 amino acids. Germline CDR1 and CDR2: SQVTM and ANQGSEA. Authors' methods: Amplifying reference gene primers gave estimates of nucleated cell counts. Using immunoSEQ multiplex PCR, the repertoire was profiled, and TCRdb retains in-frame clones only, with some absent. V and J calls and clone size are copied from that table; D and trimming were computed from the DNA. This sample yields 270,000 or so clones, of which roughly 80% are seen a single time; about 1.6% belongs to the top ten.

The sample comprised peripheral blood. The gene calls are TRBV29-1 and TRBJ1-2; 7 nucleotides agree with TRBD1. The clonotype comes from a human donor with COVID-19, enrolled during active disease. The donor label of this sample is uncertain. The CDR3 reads CSVGSGGSFYGYTF. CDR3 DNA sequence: TGCAGCGTTGGGTCAGGGGGTTCTTTCTATGGCTACACCTTC.